This T cell receptor beta chain was captured by sequencing in a study (dated by TCRdb to the early 2010s). Sequencing instrument: Illumina Genome Analyzer IIx. Through fastp at Q25 and MiXCR, TCRdb rebuilt clones from the public reads, retaining in-frame beta chains. Rows merge per CDR3 protein into single entries with the most common DNA and genes. The table for this sample lists 6,500 to 7,500 distinct CDR3 sequences; roughly 32% of them were counted only once. The ten largest clones add up to roughly 20% of the sample. Remarks on this clonotype: Its recognized antigen is unknown. No much larger clonotype is one base removed from it; base qualities were not supplied.

CDR3 length: 11 amino acids, cysteine to phenylalanine. This entry keeps only the CDR3 DNA: 33 bases, framed from base 1. The germline V gene specifies SQVTM as CDR1 and ANQGSEA as CDR2. V ends up 2 bases short and J 13 bases short, with an unmatched junction base count of 5. Sequenced sample: blood. This TCR was recovered from a human donor. The chain couples TRBV29-1 to TRBJ1-1; TRBD1 lines up with 9 middle nucleotides. The CDR3 region has the sequence CSVEWDRERFF. The DNA is as follows: TGCAGCGTTGAATGGGACAGGGAGCGTTTCTTT.